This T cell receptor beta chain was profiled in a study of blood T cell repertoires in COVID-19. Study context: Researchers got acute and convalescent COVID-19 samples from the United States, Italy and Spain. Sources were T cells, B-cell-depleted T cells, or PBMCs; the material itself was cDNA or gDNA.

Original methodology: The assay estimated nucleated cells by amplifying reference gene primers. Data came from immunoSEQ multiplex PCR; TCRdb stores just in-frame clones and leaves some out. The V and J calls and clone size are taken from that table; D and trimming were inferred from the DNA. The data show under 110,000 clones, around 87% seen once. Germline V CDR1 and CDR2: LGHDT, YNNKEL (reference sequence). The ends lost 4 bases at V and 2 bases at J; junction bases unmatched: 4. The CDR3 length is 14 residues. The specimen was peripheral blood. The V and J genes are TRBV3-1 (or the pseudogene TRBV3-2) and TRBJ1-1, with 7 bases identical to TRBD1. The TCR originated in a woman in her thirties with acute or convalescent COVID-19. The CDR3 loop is CASSPDRVNTEAFF. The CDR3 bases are TGTGCCAGCAGCCCCGACAGGGTAAACACTGAAGCTTTCTTT.